Below are 21 T cell receptor beta chains sequenced from a single sample in a study of T cells after yellow fever vaccination (dated by TCRdb to the late 2010s). The library relied on 5' RACE. TCRdb lists the instrument as Illumina NovaSeq 6000. The public reads were quality trimmed at Q25 with fastp and then assembled into clones with MiXCR by TCRdb, keeping productive beta chains. Rows are combined by CDR3 protein, so each entry shows the most common genes and DNA. For this sample the table gives roughly 320,000 distinct CDR3 sequences, of which over 8.5% were detected only once. The biggest ten clones account for 3.3% of the sample. In light of the paper, this sample's treatment or condition label describes: live attenuated yellow fever vaccine strain. The sample here was CD4+ T cells sorted from PBMCs, taken 45 days after the yellow fever booster vaccination. These receptors were taken from a man aged 18 to 30 who received the YFV17D yellow fever vaccine.

The chain recombines TRBV6-5 with TRBJ1-5, with 7 nucleotides matching TRBD1. The V segment lost 6 bases and the J segment 3 bases; nucleotides outside the gene matches: 8. Looked up from germline, CDR1 is MNHEY and CDR2 is SVGAGI. The CDR3 runs 15 residues. The CDR3 sequence is CASSRTGENNQPQHF. The CDR3 DNA follows: TGTGCCAGCAGCAGAACAGGGGAAAACAATCAGCCCCAGCATTTT.

There are a few counts of this clonotype. The V gene is TRBV6-5, the J gene TRBJ1-3, with unresolved D. There are 13 residues in the CDR3. Trimming removed 6 bases at V and 4 bases at J, with 10 bases between. Germline CDR1 reads MNHEY; CDR2 reads SVGAGI. In nucleotides, the CDR3 is TGTGCCAGCAGACTAAACGGGGGAAACACCATATATTTT. It is translated as CASRLNGGNTIYF.

V gene TRBV12-5 combines with J gene TRBJ2-3, with 11 positions matching TRBD2. V trimming: 1 base; J trimming: 7 bases; junction bases outside the gene matches: 10. Germline V gene data show CDR1 as LGHNT and CDR2 as FRNRAP. CDR3 size: 17 residues. In DNA, the CDR3 is TGTGCTAGTGGTTTGGGTCTACTAGCGGGGGAGTTGAATACGCAGTATTTT. Amino acid sequence: CASGLGLLAGELNTQYF.

In its sample, this clonotype was seen many times. This chain uses TRBV10-3 with TRBJ1-1; maybe TRBD1 (5 bases). This CDR3 contains 11 residues. V gave up 11 bases and J gave up 4 bases, with 11 bases separating them. Germline-derived CDR1 and CDR2 are ENHRY and SYGVKD. The CDR3 DNA reads as TGTGCCGTACAGGTTAGCACTGAAGCTTTCTTT. The encoded protein is CAVQVSTEAFF.

This clonotype was observed a few times. The chain uses TRBV23-1 and TRBJ2-2; a weak D match, TRBD1 (9 bases). TRBV23-1 is placed among ORFs of uncertain function. The CDR3 has 20 residues. Trimming stripped 10 bases from V and 4 bases from J, with 34 bases between. Written as DNA, the CDR3 is TGCGCCATCCTGCACCGGGACAGGGAATACTCGGCGGGGGGCACCGGGGAGCTGTTTTTT. It translates to CAILHRDREYSAGGTGELFF.

This chain connects TRBV5-1 to TRBJ1-6, with 9 bases that match TRBD1. The CDR3 is made up of 17 amino acids. The V gene's germline CDR1 is SGHRS and CDR2 YFSETQ. Trimming at V came to 3 bases and at J to 0 bases, leaving 4 bases not matched to a gene. Here the CDR3 reads CASSWGQGGSYNSPLHF. The CDR3 DNA follows: TGCGCCAGCAGCTGGGGACAGGGTGGCTCCTATAATTCACCCCTCCACTTT. The full variable domain, in which reference TRBV5-1 and TRBJ1-6 provide the parts outside the CDR3, is KAGVTQTPRYLIKTRGQQVTLSCSPISGHRSVSWYQQTPGQGLQFLFEYFSETQRNKGNFPGRFSGRQFSNSRSEMNVSTLELGDSALYLCASSWGQGGSYNSPLHFGNGTRLTVT.

The rearrangement uses TRBV10-3 and TRBJ2-5; D may be TRBD2 (6 bases). The CDR3 is 15 residues long. Trimming removed 0 bases at V and 2 bases at J, with 10 bases between. The germline gives CDR1 ENHRY, CDR2 SYGVKD. The DNA for the CDR3 is TGTGCCATCAGTGAGTCCGCGGGGCGGCAAGAGACCCAGTACTTC. Translating it yields CAISESAGRQETQYF.

This clonotype was seen at least ten times. The J gene is TRBJ1-2, the V gene TRBV6-5, with D unclear. The CDR3 runs 14 residues. V shed 9 bases and J shed 1 base, with 15 bases lying between them. Germline lookup yields CDR1 MNHEY and CDR2 SVGAGI. DNA for the CDR3: TGTGCCAGTACCCTTGGACCCCTTAACTATGGCTACACCTTC. Translating it yields CASTLGPLNYGYTF.

This clonotype was found a few times. This rearrangement joins TRBV7-9 to TRBJ2-5, with 7 bases fitting TRBD1. The V segment lost 4 bases and the J segment 5 bases; nucleotides outside the gene matches: 10. The CDR3 runs to 15 residues. Per germline, CDR1 SEHNR and CDR2 FQNEAQ (reference sequence). The DNA for the CDR3 is TGTGCCAGCAGCTCGGGACAGTTCTTGGGGGAGACCCAGTACTTC. Translating gives CASSSGQFLGETQYF.

This clonotype was recorded at least ten times. V is TRBV30 and J is TRBJ2-7; 8 bases are shared with TRBD1. This CDR3 contains 14 residues. From germline, CDR1 is GTSNPN and CDR2 SVGIG (reference sequence). With 1 base clipped from V and 2 bases from J, the junction kept 4 bases outside the gene matches. As DNA, the CDR3 is TGTGCCTGGAGTGCCGGACAGGGTACCTACGAGCAGTACTTC. Its translation: CAWSAGQGTYEQYF.

The chain recombines TRBV19 with TRBJ2-7, with D possibly being TRBD1 or TRBD2 (5 bases each). This CDR3 has 10 amino acids. CDR1 and CDR2 (germline): LNHDA, SQIVND (reference sequence). Trimming removed 8 bases from V and 6 bases from J, with 8 bases in between. CDR3 DNA: TGTGCCAGTGGGACGGGCGAGCAGTACTTC. This gives the protein CASGTGEQYF.

This clonotype was observed a handful of times. V usage is TRBV7-6 and J usage is TRBJ2-5; D possibly matches TRBD1 or TRBD2 (6 bases each). The V and J ends lost 2 bases and 2 bases respectively, with 18 bases between them. Germline CDR1 SGHVS, CDR2 FNYEAQ. This CDR3 spans 17 amino acids. The CDR3 DNA is TGTGCCAGCAGCTTAATCGCGGGACACTTCTCTCAAGAGACCCAGTACTTC. Protein product: CASSLIAGHFSQETQYF.

The chain recombines TRBV9 with TRBJ2-3; 7 nucleotides agree with TRBD2. The CDR3 is 18 residues long. Germline-derived CDR1 and CDR2 are SGDLS and YYNGEE. The ends lost 0 bases at V and 1 base at J; junction bases unmatched: 11. CDR3 in amino acids: CASSVGAGVALGTDTQYF. The CDR3 DNA reads TGTGCCAGCAGCGTAGGTGCGGGGGTCGCCCTGGGCACAGATACGCAGTATTTT. Combining the CDR3 with reference TRBV9 and TRBJ2-3 gives the whole variable domain DSGVTQTPKHLITATGQRVTLRCSPRSGDLSVYWYQQSLDQGLQFLIQYYNGEERAKGNILERFSAQQFPDLHSELNLSSLELGDSALYFCASSVGAGVALGTDTQYFGPGTRLTVL.

This clonotype was observed a handful of times. The chain carries TRBV28 and TRBJ2-5; 11 bases align to TRBD2. CDR1 is MDHEN and CDR2 is SYDVKM in the germline V gene. This CDR3 has 18 residues. Trimming cost V 5 bases and J 2 bases; bases outside gene matches: 13. The CDR3 DNA reads TGTGCCAGCAGTACGCCCTCGGGTCGACTAGCGGGGCAAGAGACCCAGTACTTC. Translation gives CASSTPSGRLAGQETQYF.

In its sample, this clonotype was seen many times. The chain is built from TRBV20-1 and TRBJ2-4; D gene unclear. Trimming cost V 5 bases and J 0 bases, with 14 bases left between them. This CDR3 region has 15 residues. The germline V gene encodes CDR1 DFQATT and CDR2 SNEGSKA (reference sequence). CDR3 nucleotide sequence: TGCAGTGCTGGGCCCCAAGCGACAGCCAAAAACATTCAGTACTTC. It yields the protein CSAGPQATAKNIQYF.

The chain links TRBV7-2 to TRBJ1-5, with TRBD1 matching over 7 bases. The CDR3 is 13 amino acids. From germline, CDR1 is SGHTA and CDR2 FQGNSA. Trimming at V came to 3 bases and at J to 6 bases, leaving 2 bases not matched to a gene. CDR3: CASSLGQRQPQHF. In DNA, the CDR3 is TGTGCCAGCAGCTTGGGACAGCGTCAGCCCCAGCATTTT.

Points on this clonotype: One end of the junction does not line up with germline, which may come from a read error. The rearrangement links TRBV2 to TRBJ2-4, with 8 bases aligning to TRBD1. CDR3 size: 16 residues. Germline V gene sequence: CDR1 SNHLY, CDR2 FYNNEI. The CDR3 loop reads CASREDRGGAKNIQYF. For the CDR3, the DNA is TGTGCCAGCAGAGAAGACAGGGGAGGCGCCAAAAACATTCAGTACTTC.

This clonotype has just a few counts. The chain couples TRBV6-2 or TRBV6-3 to TRBJ1-2; possible D gene TRBD1, 5 bases. This CDR3 comprises 15 residues. Germline V gene lookup returns CDR1 MNHEY and CDR2 SVGEGT. Trimming cost V 5 bases and J 4 bases, with 17 bases left between them. The CDR3 DNA is TGTGCCAGCAGTCAATCACCCCAGGGTCGCTATGGCTACACCTTC. Residues: CASSQSPQGRYGYTF.

This clonotype was observed a few times. The rearrangement uses TRBV12-3 or TRBV12-4 and TRBJ1-5; a possible D gene is TRBD1 (6 bases). There are 14 residues in the CDR3. V lost 2 bases and J lost 3, with 8 bases in between. Here the CDR3 DNA reads TGTGCCAGCAGTTTATACAGGGACAATCAGCCCCAGCATTTT. Amino acid sequence: CASSLYRDNQPQHF.

This clonotype was recorded a few times. The V gene is TRBV3-1, the J gene TRBJ1-6; D is undetermined. Trimming took 3 bases from V and 8 from J, leaving 11 bases between them. Germline CDR1 reads LGHDT; CDR2 reads YNNKEL (reference sequence). CDR3 length equals 14 residues. CDR3 in DNA: TGTGCCAGCAGCCAGCGTCTGCGGGATTCACCCCTCCACTTT. It codes for CASSQRLRDSPLHF. The full variable domain, in which reference TRBV3-1 and TRBJ1-6 provide the parts outside the CDR3, is DTAVSQTPKYLVTQMGNDKSIKCEQNLGHDTMYWYKQDSKKFLKIMFSYNNKELIINETVPNRFSPKSPDKAHLNLHINSLELGDSAVYFCASSQRLRDSPLHFGNGTRLTVT.

This sequence joins TRBV7-3 and TRBJ2-2, with unresolved D. The germline CDR1 and CDR2 sequences are SGHTA and FQGTGA. V gave up 5 bases and J gave up 4 bases, with 11 bases separating them. There are 14 residues in the CDR3. CDR3 sequence (DNA): TGTGCCAGCAGCCCGACCCTAAGCACCGGGGAGCTGTTTTTT. Amino acid sequence: CASSPTLSTGELFF. The full variable domain, completed using reference TRBV7-3 and TRBJ2-2, is GAGVSQTPSNKVTEKGKYVELRCDPISGHTALYWYRQSLGQGPEFLIYFQGTGAADDSGLPNDRFFAVRPEGSVSTLKIQRTERGDSAVYLCASSPTLSTGELFFGEGSRLTVL.